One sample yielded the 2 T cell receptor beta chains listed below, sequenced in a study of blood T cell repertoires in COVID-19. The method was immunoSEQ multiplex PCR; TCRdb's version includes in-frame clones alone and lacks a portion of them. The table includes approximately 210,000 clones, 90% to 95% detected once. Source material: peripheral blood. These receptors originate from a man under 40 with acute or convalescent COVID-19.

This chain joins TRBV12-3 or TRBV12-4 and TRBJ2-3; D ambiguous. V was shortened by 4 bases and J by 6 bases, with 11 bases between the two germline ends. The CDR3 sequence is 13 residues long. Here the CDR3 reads CASSSLSADTQYF. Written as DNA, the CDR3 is TGTGCCAGCAGTTCCCTGTCTGCGGATACGCAGTATTTT.

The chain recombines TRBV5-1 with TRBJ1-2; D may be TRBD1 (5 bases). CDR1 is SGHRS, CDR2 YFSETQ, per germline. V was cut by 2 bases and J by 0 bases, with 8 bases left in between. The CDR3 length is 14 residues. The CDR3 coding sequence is TGCGCCAGCAGCTTCGACAGCCCTAACTATGGCTACACCTTC. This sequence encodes CASSFDSPNYGYTF.